Below, 5 T cell receptor beta chains from the same sample are listed, as sequenced in a study of human CD8 memory T cell subsets. Libraries targeted TCR beta using 5' RACE with UMIs. TCRdb derives one entry per CDR3 protein from the 5' RACE reads, leaving out DNA. This listing includes 9,000 to 13,000 distinct CDR3 sequences. The sample comprised CD8+ T cells from PBMCs. The receptors derive from a human donor in good health.

This clonotype counts as medium-sized by frequency. This chain connects TRBV7-3 to TRBJ2-2. The length of the CDR3 is 13 residues. Germline CDR1 is SGHTA and CDR2 is FQGTGA. The CDR3 loop is CASSLLNTGELFF.

The V and J genes are TRBV6-1 and TRBJ1-5; the TRBD1 assignment by TCRdb is unverifiable without DNA. The germline CDR1 and CDR2 sequences are MNHNS and SASEGT. The CDR3 extends over 17 amino acids. CDR3 loop: CASRELDRGFFNQPQHF.

This rearrangement joins TRBV5-1 to TRBJ2-2; the D call of TRBD2 rests on TCRdb alone, since no DNA is present to check it. The CDR3 runs 17 residues. The germline V gene encodes CDR1 SGHRS and CDR2 YFSETQ. CDR3 loop: CASSSVGLADSLGELFF. Complete variable domain (other parts from reference TRBV5-1 and TRBJ2-2): KAGVTQTPRYLIKTRGQQVTLSCSPISGHRSVSWYQQTPGQGLQFLFEYFSETQRNKGNFPGRFSGRQFSNSRSEMNVSTLELGDSALYLCASSSVGLADSLGELFFGEGSRLTVL.

The rearrangement links TRBV6-2 or TRBV6-3 to TRBJ2-5. Germline CDR1 reads MNHEY; CDR2 reads SVGEGT. This CDR3 comprises 14 residues. The CDR3 sequence: CASRSSLPKETQYF.

J is TRBJ2-1 and V is TRBV6-2 or TRBV6-3; TCRdb picks TRBD1, but there is no DNA to check that call. The CDR3 extends over 14 amino acids. Germline-derived CDR1 and CDR2 are MNHEY and SVGEGT. The CDR3 sequence is CASSPTDTYNEQFF.